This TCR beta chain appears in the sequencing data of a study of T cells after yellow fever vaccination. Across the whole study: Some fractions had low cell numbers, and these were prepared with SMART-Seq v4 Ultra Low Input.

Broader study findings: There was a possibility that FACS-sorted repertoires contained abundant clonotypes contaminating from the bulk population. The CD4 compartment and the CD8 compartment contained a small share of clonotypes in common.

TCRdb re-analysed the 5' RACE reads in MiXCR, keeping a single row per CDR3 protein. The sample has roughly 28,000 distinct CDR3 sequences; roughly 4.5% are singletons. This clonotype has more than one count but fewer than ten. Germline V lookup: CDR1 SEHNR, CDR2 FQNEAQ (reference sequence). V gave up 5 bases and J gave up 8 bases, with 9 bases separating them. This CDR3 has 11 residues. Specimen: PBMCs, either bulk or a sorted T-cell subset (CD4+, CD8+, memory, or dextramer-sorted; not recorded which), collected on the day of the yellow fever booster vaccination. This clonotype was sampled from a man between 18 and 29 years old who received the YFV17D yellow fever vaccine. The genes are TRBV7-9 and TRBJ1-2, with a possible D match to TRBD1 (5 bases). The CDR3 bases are TGTGCCAGCAGCCGGAACAGGGGCTACACCTTC. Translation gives CASSRNRGYTF.